This TCR beta chain was found in a study of cytomegalovirus exposure and HLA in healthy donors. Whole-study context: Just over 80% of 300 to 450 genotyped donors fell in the Caucasian-associated ancestry cluster.

It was with 60 Vbeta and 13 Jbeta primers that the PCR ran. Sequenced by immunoSEQ multiplex PCR; TCRdb stores in-frame clones only, minus some. The sample lists 95,000 to 150,000 clones, around 73% seen once, with under 13% in the top ten. This clone is medium-sized (0.01 to 0.1%) by share. What it binds is unknown. Germline V CDR1 and CDR2: MNHNS, SASEGT. Trimming took 2 bases from V and 6 from J; bases not matched to a gene: 4. This CDR3 is built from 14 residues. Study results and caveats: About 87% or about 30% of the time was how often most TCR beta V segments were productive, according to an earlier analysis. It has been reported that TCR beta sequences accurately predicted the HLA-A and HLA-B alleles of most subjects. In vitro, three CMV-associated chains proved specific for CMV antigens.

This chain joins TRBV6-1 and TRBJ2-4; 7 bases fit TRBD1. The receptor's source is a man younger than 40 in good health and CMV-seropositive. Sequencing used PBMCs. The CDR3, as DNA: TGTGCCAGCAGTGAAAAGAGACAGGGAAACATTCAGTACTTC. It translates to CASSEKRQGNIQYF.